This T cell receptor (beta chain) is from a study of T-cell memory formation after mild COVID-19 (dated by TCRdb to the early 2020s). The study in broad terms: Most TCR sequence clusters were specific to one of the two donors. Longitudinal TCRalpha and TCRbeta repertoire sequencing tracked T-cell clones expanding and contracting after mild COVID-19 in a couple of donors. Two young, previously healthy adult volunteers, one female and one male, were included in the cohort. What the authors observed across the whole study: The detection of some responding clones in pre-infection memory suggests that pre-existing cross-reactive memory T cells joined the SARS-CoV-2 response. The second-wave clones that peaked on day 37 were not confirmed to be SARS-CoV-2 specific. The study covered only a couple of mild cases, and larger cohorts including severe cases with pre-infection samples were considered necessary. Clones that contracted from day 15 to 85 showed balanced CD4/CD8 phenotypes, whereas a second wave of clones that expanded from day 15 to 37 leaned towards CD4+. Contracting CD4+ clones were located mainly in the CM and EM memory subsets, whereas CD8+ clones were found to be enriched in EMRA.

This sample was sequenced with an Illumina NovaSeq 6000. Using 5'RACE with constant-segment primers, TCRalpha and TCRbeta cDNA libraries were constructed, with sample barcodes and unique molecular identifiers added in the process. RNA was extracted from every sample with Trizol reagent. Libraries were amplified in two PCR steps, with a second sample barcode and Illumina TruSeq adapters added in the second step. Sequencing of the libraries was done on an Illumina NovaSeq, producing 2 x 150 bp paired-end reads. The paper's data handling went like this. With migec v1.2.7, reads were demultiplexed and then collapsed into UMI-guided consensus sequences. Using mixcr v2.1.11, UMI consensuses were aligned to TRA and TRB V and J templates and then assembled into clonotypes. Expanded or contracted clonotypes were those called significant by both edgeR and NoisET, with noise models trained on biological replicates. For edgeR calls, the thresholds were a false discovery rate-adjusted p below 0.01 and a log2 fold-change of 1. As an exploratory analysis of dynamics, max-normalized trajectories of the 1000 most abundant clonotypes were examined with PCA combined with hierarchical clustering. Separately sequenced CD4+ and CD8+ repertoires were used to assign a CD4 or CD8 phenotype to each responding clone. TCRdb reprocessed the public reads (quality trimming at Q25 with fastp, clone calling with MiXCR) and kept in-frame beta chains. Rows are unified per CDR3 protein, each entry keeping the most common DNA and genes. The V and J calls, along with clone size, are taken from TCRdb and not from the paper's own processing. The sample has about 130,000 distinct CDR3 sequences on record, around 15% of them singletons. The ten largest clones represent 4% to 6% of the sample.

Ficoll-Paque density gradient centrifugation was used to isolate PBMCs. This clonotype was recorded a few times. This receptor's antigen is unknown. There are no base qualities to consult, and no much larger clone falls within one base. The V and J ends are trimmed by 1 base and 0 bases, leaving 9 bases between them. Including the terminal cysteine and phenylalanine, the CDR3 comprises 15 residues. Only the CDR3 DNA stays, 45 bases, in frame from base 1. The chain is assembled from TRBV12-3 or TRBV12-4 and TRBJ1-2, and possibly TRBD1, on 5 matching bases. Material for sequencing was PBMCs or a T cell subset sorted from them (not recorded which). The receptor was isolated from a man between 18 and 29 years old who had mild COVID-19 (a few samples of this study predate the infection). The sample titles of this study are shuffled in the database, so cell type and time point are left out; the donor was told from shared clones. The CDR3: CASSLGGSSNYGYTF. The nucleotides read TGTGCCAGCAGTTTAGGGGGGTCCTCTAACTATGGCTACACCTTC.